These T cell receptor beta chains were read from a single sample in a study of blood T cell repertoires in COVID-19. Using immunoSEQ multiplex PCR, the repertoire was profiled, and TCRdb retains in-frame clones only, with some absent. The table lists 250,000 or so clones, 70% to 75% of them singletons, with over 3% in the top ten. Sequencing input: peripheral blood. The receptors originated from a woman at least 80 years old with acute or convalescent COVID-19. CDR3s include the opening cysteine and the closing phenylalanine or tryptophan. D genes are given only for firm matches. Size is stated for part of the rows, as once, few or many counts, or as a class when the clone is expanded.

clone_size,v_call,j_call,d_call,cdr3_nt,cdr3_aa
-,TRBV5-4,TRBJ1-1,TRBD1,TGTGCCAGCAGAAGAACAGGGGAATGGAACACTGAAGCTTTCTTT,CASRRTGEWNTEAFF
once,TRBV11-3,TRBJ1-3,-,TGTGCCAGCAGCCAAGCAGGGGCCCCTGGAAACACCATATATTTT,CASSQAGAPGNTIYF
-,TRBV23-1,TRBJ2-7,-,TGCGCCAGCAGTCGGTGGCCGATCTCGTACGAGCAGTACTTC,CASSRWPISYEQYF
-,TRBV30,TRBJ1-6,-,TGTGCCTGGAGTGGGGGGGGAGGGTATAATTCACCCCTCCACTTT,CAWSGGGGYNSPLHF
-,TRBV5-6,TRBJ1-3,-,TGTGCCAGCAGCGTCCGATCGAACTCGGGGACACTTGGAAACACCATATATTTT,CASSVRSNSGTLGNTIYF
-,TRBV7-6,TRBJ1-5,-,TGTGCCAGCAGCTTAATGTCGAATCAGCCCCAGCATTTT,CASSLMSNQPQHF
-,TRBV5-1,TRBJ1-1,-,TGCGCCAGCAAGGTCAGGGGGAACACTGAAGCTTTCTTT,CASKVRGNTEAFF
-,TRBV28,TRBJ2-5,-,TGTGCCAGCAGTTCCCAAACCGCCCGGGGCGCGGGGGAGACCCAGTACTTC,CASSSQTARGAGETQYF
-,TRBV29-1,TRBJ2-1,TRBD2,TGCAGCGTTGCGGGAGGTACGGGCAATGAGCAGTTCTTC,CSVAGGTGNEQFF
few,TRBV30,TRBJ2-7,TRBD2,TGTGCCTGGAGTCGAAGCGGGACTCCCTACGAGCAGTACTTC,CAWSRSGTPYEQYF
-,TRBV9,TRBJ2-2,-,TGTGCCAGCAGCGCCCTCCGGGACAAAAACACCGGGGAGCTGTTTTTT,CASSALRDKNTGELFF
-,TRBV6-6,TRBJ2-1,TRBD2,TGTGCCAGCAGTCCTACCCCGACTAGCGGGAGGAGCTCCTACAATGAGCAGTTCTTC,CASSPTPTSGRSSYNEQFF
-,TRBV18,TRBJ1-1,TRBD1,TGTGCCAGCTCCGGGGACAGAAACACTGAAGCTTTCTTT,CASSGDRNTEAFF
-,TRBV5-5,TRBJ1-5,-,TGTGCCAGCAGCCTCACCGACGACAGTCGACGGCCCCAGCATTTT,CASSLTDDSRRPQHF
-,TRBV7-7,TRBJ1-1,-,TGTGCCAGCAGTCGGACTGCGAACACTGAAGCTTTCTTT,CASSRTANTEAFF
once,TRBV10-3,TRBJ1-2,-,TGTGGACTCAGGGCCGGCGATGGGGGCTACACCTTC,CGLRAGDGGYTF
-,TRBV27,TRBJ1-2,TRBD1,TGTGCCAGCAGTTCCTGGGACAGCGGTGGCTACACCTTC,CASSSWDSGGYTF
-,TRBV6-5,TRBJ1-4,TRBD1,TGTGCCAGCAGGTCCGGGACAGCTAATGAAAAACTGTTTTTT,CASRSGTANEKLFF
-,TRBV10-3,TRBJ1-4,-,TGTGCCATCAGTGAGTCCCTGGCAGGTGCAACTAATGAAAAACTGTTTTTT,CAISESLAGATNEKLFF
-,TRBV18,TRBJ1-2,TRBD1,TGTGCCAGCTCCCCGGGACAGCAAAACTATGGCTACACCTTC,CASSPGQQNYGYTF
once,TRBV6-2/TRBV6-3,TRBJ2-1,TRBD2,TGTGCCAGCAGTTACTCGCCCGGGACTAGATACAATGAGCAGTTCTTC,CASSYSPGTRYNEQFF
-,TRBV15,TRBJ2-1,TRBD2,TGTGCCACCAGCGGCGGGGGCTCCTACAATGAGCAGTTCTTC,CATSGGGSYNEQFF
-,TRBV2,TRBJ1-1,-,TGTGCCAGCAGTGAAGCCCCTTCCGAGGTCACTGAAGCTTTCTTT,CASSEAPSEVTEAFF
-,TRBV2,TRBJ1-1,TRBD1,TGTGCCAGCACCCCCCGACAGGGGGCCGCAGTGAACACTGAAGCTTTCTTT,CASTPRQGAAVNTEAFF
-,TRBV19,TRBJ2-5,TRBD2,TGTGCCAGTAGTATCGGCGGGGGGGGGTTTAAGGAGACCCAGTACTTC,CASSIGGGGFKETQYF
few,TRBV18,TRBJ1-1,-,TGTGCCAGCTCACCACCACAAAAGAACACTGAAGCTTTCTTT,CASSPPQKNTEAFF
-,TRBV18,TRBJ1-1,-,TGTGCCAGCTCACAGGCGTCACTAGGTGTGAACACTGAAGCTTTCTTT,CASSQASLGVNTEAFF